These T cell receptor beta chains were read from a single sample in a study of blood T cell repertoires in COVID-19. Repertoires were generated with immunoSEQ multiplex PCR, while TCRdb's copy carries only in-frame clones and drops some. The sample has 400,000 to 500,000 clones, approximately 91% seen once. Sequences were obtained from PBMCs or T cells enriched from blood (not recorded which). These receptor sequences come from a young woman who had been exposed to COVID-19. The CDR3 runs from the conserved cysteine through the conserved F or W. D genes are given only for firm matches.

D	length	J	V	CDR3
.	14	TRBJ2-1	TRBV18	CASSPPSSLGVQFF
TRBD1	17	TRBJ2-5	TRBV6-1	CASSEVGQGGFGKTQYF
TRBD1	12	TRBJ1-2	TRBV12-3/TRBV12-4	CASSANRGSYTF
.	17	TRBJ2-7	TRBV7-2	CASSLRSSTGWRVEQYF
TRBD1	16	TRBJ1-2	TRBV6-5	CASSSGDRGEGYGYTF
.	10	TRBJ1-1	TRBV10-3	CAIHVGGAFF
TRBD1	15	TRBJ2-7	TRBV4-1	CASSPDRGYSYEQYF
.	14	TRBJ2-7	TRBV28	CASSLDRITYEQYF
.	13	TRBJ2-7	TRBV7-2	CASSRGGHYEQYF
.	13	TRBJ2-7	TRBV6-5	CASSTDRPYEQYF
TRBD1	16	TRBJ1-2	TRBV19	CASSIGTGGERDGYTF